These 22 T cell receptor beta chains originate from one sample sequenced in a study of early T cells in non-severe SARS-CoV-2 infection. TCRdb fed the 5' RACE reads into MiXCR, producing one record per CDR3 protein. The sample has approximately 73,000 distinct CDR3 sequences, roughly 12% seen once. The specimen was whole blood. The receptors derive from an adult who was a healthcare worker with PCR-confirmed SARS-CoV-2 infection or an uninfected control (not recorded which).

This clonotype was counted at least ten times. CDR3 residues: CASSLVASGGFREYF. In nucleotides, the CDR3 is TGTGCCAGCAGTTTAGTGGCTAGCGGGGGGTTTAGGGAGTATTTT. The chain is built from TRBV28 and TRBJ2-3, with 11 bases identical to TRBD2. With V trimmed by 2 bases and J by 13 bases, 11 bases remained unmatched. CDR1 and CDR2 (germline): MDHEN, SYDVKM. This CDR3 comprises 15 residues.

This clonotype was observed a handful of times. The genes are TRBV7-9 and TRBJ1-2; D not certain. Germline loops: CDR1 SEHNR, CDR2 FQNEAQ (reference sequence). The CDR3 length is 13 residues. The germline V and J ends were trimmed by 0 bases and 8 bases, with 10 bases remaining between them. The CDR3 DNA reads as TGTGCCAGCAGCTTAGCTGACCCATGGGGCTACACCTTC. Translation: CASSLADPWGYTF.

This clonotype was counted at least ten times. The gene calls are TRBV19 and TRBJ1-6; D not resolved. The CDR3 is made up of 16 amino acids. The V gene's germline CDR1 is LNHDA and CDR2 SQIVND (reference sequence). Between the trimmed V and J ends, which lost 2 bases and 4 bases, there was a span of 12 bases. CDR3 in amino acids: CASSIYAPSYNSPLHF. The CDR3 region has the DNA TGTGCCAGTAGTATATACGCACCCTCTTATAATTCACCCCTCCACTTT.

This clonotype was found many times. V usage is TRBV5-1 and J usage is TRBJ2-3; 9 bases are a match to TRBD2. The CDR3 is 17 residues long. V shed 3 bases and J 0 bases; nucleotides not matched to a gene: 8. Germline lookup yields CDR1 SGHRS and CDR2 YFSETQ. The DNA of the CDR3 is TGCGCCAGCAGCTCTACCCTTAGCGGGGGAAGCACAGATACGCAGTATTTT. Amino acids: CASSSTLSGGSTDTQYF.

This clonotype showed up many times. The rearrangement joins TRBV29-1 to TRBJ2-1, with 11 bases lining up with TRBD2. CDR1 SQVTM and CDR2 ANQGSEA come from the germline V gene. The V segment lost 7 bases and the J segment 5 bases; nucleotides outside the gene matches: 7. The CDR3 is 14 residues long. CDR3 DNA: TGCAGCGGGGGGACTAGCGGAGACCACAATGAGCAGTTCTTC. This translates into CSGGTSGDHNEQFF.

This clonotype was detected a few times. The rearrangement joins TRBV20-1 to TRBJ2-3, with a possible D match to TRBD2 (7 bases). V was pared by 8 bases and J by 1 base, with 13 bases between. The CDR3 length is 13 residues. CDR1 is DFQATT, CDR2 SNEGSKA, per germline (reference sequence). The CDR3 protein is CSRRGGRTDTQYF. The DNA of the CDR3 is TGCAGTCGGAGGGGGGGGCGCACAGATACGCAGTATTTT.

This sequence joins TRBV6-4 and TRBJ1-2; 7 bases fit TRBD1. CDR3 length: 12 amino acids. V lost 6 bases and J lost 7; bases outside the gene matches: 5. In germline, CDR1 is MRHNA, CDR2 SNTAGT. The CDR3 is CASRTGSGGYTF. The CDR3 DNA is TGTGCCAGCAGGACAGGGTCCGGTGGCTACACCTTC.

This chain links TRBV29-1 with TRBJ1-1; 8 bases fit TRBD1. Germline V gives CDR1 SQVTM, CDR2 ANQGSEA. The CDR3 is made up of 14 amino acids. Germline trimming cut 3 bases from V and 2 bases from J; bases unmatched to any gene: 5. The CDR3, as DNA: TGCAGCGTTGATCAGGGGGCGATTAACACTGAAGCTTTCTTT. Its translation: CSVDQGAINTEAFF.

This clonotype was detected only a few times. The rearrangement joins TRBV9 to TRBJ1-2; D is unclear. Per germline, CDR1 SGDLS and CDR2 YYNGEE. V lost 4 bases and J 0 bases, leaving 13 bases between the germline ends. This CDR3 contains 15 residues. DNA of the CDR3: TGTGCCAGCAGCCCGGACGGAAGATCTAACTATGGCTACACCTTC. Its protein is CASSPDGRSNYGYTF.

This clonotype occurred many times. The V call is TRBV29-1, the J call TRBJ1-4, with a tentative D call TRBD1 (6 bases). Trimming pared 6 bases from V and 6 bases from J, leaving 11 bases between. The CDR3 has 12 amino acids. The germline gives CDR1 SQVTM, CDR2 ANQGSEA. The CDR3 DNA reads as TGCAGCGTCGGACAGCATTATGAAAAACTGTTTTTT. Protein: CSVGQHYEKLFF.

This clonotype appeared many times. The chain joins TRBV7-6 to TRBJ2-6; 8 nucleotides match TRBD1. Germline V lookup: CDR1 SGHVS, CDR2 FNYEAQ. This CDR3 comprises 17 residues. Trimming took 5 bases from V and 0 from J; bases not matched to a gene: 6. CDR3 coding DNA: TGTGCCAGCAGCACCGGGACAGGCACCTCTGGGGCCAACGTCCTGACTTTC. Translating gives CASSTGTGTSGANVLTF.

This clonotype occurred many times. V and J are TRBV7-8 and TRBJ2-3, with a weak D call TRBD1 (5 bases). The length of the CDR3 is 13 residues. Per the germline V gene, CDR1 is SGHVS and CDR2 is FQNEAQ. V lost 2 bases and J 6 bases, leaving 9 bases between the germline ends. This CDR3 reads CASSLQGADTQYF. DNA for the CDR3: TGTGCCAGCAGCTTACAGGGTGCCGATACGCAGTATTTT.

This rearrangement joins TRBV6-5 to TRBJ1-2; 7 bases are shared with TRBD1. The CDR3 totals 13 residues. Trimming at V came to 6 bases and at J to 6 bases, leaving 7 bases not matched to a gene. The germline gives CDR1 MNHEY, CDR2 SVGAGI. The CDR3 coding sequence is TGTGCCAGCAGCTTGGACAGGCTGGATGGCTACACCTTC. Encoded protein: CASSLDRLDGYTF.

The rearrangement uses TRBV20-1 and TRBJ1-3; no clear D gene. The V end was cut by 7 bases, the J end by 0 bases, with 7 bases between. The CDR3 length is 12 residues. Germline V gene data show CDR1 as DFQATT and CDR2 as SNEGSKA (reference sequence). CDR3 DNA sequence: TGCAGTGGCTTGAGCTCTGGAAACACCATATATTTT. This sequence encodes CSGLSSGNTIYF.

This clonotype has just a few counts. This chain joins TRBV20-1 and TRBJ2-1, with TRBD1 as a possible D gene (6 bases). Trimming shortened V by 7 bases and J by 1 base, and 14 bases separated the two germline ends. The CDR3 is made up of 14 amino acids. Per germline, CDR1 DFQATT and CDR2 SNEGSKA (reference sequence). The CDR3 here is CSVQGQSSYNEQFF. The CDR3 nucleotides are TGCAGTGTCCAGGGGCAGTCTTCCTACAATGAGCAGTTCTTC.

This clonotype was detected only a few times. For the CDR3, the DNA is TGCGCCAGCAGCCCCAGGGAGGGGGCGCGGGACAATGAGCAGTTCTTC. Translating it yields CASSPREGARDNEQFF. The J gene is TRBJ2-1, the V gene TRBV4-3; D may match TRBD1 or TRBD2 (7 bases each). The germline V and J ends were trimmed by 4 bases and 5 bases, with 18 bases remaining between them. The CDR3 length is 16 residues. Germline V gene lookup returns CDR1 LGHNA and CDR2 YSLEER.

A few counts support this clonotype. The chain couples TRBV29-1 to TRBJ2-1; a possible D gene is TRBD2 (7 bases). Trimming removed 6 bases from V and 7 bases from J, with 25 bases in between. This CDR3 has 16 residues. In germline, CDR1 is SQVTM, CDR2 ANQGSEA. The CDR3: CSVVSGIAGAVNEQFF. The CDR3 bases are TGCAGCGTAGTCTCTGGTATTGCGGGGGCCGTTAATGAGCAGTTCTTC.

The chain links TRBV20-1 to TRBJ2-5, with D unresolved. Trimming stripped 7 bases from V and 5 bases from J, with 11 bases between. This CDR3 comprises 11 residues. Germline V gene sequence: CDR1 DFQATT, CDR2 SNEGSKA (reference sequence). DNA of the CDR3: TGCAGTGGCAGGATGGGGGAGACCCAGTACTTC. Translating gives CSGRMGETQYF.

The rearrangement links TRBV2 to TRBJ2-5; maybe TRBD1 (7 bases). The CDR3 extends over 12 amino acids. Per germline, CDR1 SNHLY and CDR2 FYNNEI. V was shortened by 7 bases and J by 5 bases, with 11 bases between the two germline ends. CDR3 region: CASTPGGETQYF. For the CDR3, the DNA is TGTGCCAGCACCCCAGGGGGGGAGACCCAGTACTTC.

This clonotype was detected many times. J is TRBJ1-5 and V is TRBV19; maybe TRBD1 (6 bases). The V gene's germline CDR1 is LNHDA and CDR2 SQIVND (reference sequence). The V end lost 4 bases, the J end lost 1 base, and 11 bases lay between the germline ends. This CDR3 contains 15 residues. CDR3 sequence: CASSTRTGSNQPQHF. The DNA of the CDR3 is TGTGCCAGTAGTACGCGAACAGGGAGCAATCAGCCCCAGCATTTT.

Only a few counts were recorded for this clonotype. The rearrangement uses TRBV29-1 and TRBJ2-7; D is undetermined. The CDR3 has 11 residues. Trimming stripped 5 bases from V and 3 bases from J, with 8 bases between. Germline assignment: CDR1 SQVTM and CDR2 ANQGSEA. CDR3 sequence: CSVWQHYEQYF. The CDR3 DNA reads TGCAGCGTTTGGCAGCACTACGAGCAGTACTTC.

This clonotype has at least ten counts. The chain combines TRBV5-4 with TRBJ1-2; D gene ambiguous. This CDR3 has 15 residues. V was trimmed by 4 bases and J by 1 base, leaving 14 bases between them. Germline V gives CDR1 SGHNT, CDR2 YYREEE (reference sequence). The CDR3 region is CASSPGGGNNYGYTF. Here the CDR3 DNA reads TGTGCCAGCAGCCCCGGAGGAGGAAATAACTATGGCTACACCTTC. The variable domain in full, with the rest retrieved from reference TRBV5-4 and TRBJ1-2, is ETGVTQSPTHLIKTRGQQVTLRCSSQSGHNTVSWYQQALGQGPQFIFQYYREEENGRGNFPPRFSGLQFPNYSSELNVNALELDDSALYLCASSPGGGNNYGYTFGSGTRLTVV.